These T cell receptor beta chains were read from a single sample in a study of vaccination effects on CD4 cells after COVID-19. Profiling relied on immunoSEQ multiplex PCR, and the TCRdb table lists in-frame clones only, not all of them. The sample carries 23,000 or so clones, roughly four fifths recorded once. Their cognate antigens are unknown. The sequences come from CD4+ T cells from PBMCs cultured with SARS-CoV-2 spike peptides, collected after COVID-19 vaccination. These receptors all stem from a human donor who received a COVID-19 vaccine. Some clones in this sample may be carry-over from other donors' samples. The CDR3 runs from the conserved cysteine through the conserved F or W. Fields, in order: clone size, D gene, V gene, J gene, CDR3 DNA, CDR3 protein. The D gene is left open where the match is weak. Expanded clones are given a class, and other clones once, few, many or no size at all.

.	.	TRBV9	TRBJ2-1	TGTGCCAGCAACCCAACCGGGACGGAGGTAAACAATGAGCAGTTCTTC	CASNPTGTEVNNEQFF
few	.	TRBV7-2	TRBJ1-6	TGTGCCAGCAGCTTAGGGGCAGCCGTAACCCTTTATAATTCACCCCTCCACTTT	CASSLGAAVTLYNSPLHF
.	.	TRBV24-1	TRBJ1-2	TGTGCCACCAGTGAGGGGCTTAACTATGGCTACACCTTC	CATSEGLNYGYTF
.	.	TRBV6-2/TRBV6-3	TRBJ1-5	TGTGCCAGCAGTTACCGATATCAGCCCCAGCATTTT	CASSYRYQPQHF
.	.	TRBV27	TRBJ1-2	TGTGCCAGCAGTCCAGGAGCCTCAGACATTAGGGGTTTTGACTATGGCTACACCTTC	CASSPGASDIRGFDYGYTF
.	.	TRBV19	TRBJ1-4	TGTGCCAGTAAAACGGGGGCATCGAGGGAAAAACTGTTTTTT	CASKTGASREKLFF
.	TRBD1	TRBV6-5	TRBJ1-6	TGTGCCAGCAGCCCCCGGACAGGGGGGGCACCCCTCCACTTT	CASSPRTGGAPLHF
.	.	TRBV5-4	TRBJ1-1	TGTGCCAGCAGTTACTCCTCGAACACTGAAGCTTTCTTT	CASSYSSNTEAFF
.	TRBD1	TRBV7-7	TRBJ2-3	TGTGCCAGCAGCCCACGGACAGGGCTGGCTACGCAGTATTTT	CASSPRTGLATQYF
.	TRBD1	TRBV7-2	TRBJ1-1	TGTGCCAGCAGCTTAGAGCAATGGGCAGGGGGCCCCATGAACACTGAAGCTTTCTTT	CASSLEQWAGGPMNTEAFF
.	.	TRBV12-2	TRBJ1-5	TGTGCAAGTCGCTCGGGACAGGGCCTTAATCAGCCCCAGCATTTT	CASRSGQGLNQPQHF